This entry describes one T cell receptor beta chain. Its antigen is still unknown. This sample was taken from a study of cytomegalovirus exposure and HLA in healthy donors. General observations from the study: Later work associated roughly 17,000 TCR beta sequences with HLA alleles at 0.05 false discovery rate. Data from an earlier analysis indicated that most TCR beta V segments were productive either about 87% or about 30% of the time. Some V segments (TRBV6-2 and TRBV6-3 among them) were excluded as indistinguishable.

Donors were nominally healthy when sampled, though unrecorded immune exposures were likely. The PCR was carried out with 60 Vbeta primers and 13 Jbeta primers. Here immunoSEQ multiplex PCR was the method, and the copy in TCRdb shows in-frame clones only, minus some. The sample has approximately 78,000 clones, around 85% seen once; the top ten hold roughly 2.6%. The CDR3 contains 13 residues. The sequence was obtained from a woman between 45 and 60 years old in good health and CMV-seronegative. The sample consisted of PBMCs. The chain links TRBV21-1 to TRBJ2-7; the table assigns TRBD2, which was not confirmed against the DNA. TRBV21-1 is a listed pseudogene. CDR3 protein: CASSMRLAYEQYF. CDR3 sequence (DNA): TGTGCCAGCAGCATGAGACTAGCCTACGAGCAGTACTTC.